This TCR beta chain was profiled in a study of control samples from healthy donors and cancer patients. Sequenced by immunoSEQ multiplex PCR; TCRdb stores in-frame clones only, minus some. The sample includes about 130,000 clones, about 88% of them seen just once. Trimming removed 6 bases at V and 0 bases at J, with 9 bases between. Germline V gives CDR1 SGHTA, CDR2 FQGNSA. There are 14 residues in the CDR3. The clonotype comes from a man over 45 in good health. The rearrangement uses TRBV7-2 and TRBJ1-5, with D tentatively TRBD1 (5 bases). The sequencing input was blood. CDR3 nucleotide sequence: TGTGCCAGCAGGCCGCAGGGTAGCAATCAGCCCCAGCATTTT. Its protein product is CASRPQGSNQPQHF.